This TCR beta chain emerged from a study of blood T cells in healthy people across ages. Germline V gene lookup returns CDR1 SGHDT and CDR2 YYEEEE. V trimming: 4 bases; J trimming: 6 bases; junction bases outside the gene matches: 8. The CDR3 sequence is 16 residues long. The second PCR ran roughly 7 to 12 cycles with a sample-barcoded 5' primer and J-beta primers. MiXCR was run by TCRdb on the 5' RACE reads, yielding one entry per CDR3 protein. The sample comprises about 970,000 distinct CDR3 sequences, roughly 47% of which are singletons, and around 21% rests with the top ten. The sample was blood. This rearrangement joins TRBV5-6 to TRBJ2-1, with 12 bases that match TRBD2. The source of this sequence is a woman in her sixties or seventies in good health. Written as DNA, the CDR3 is TGTGCCAGCAGCCCCCTCCCTAGCGGGAGGGTCAATGAGCAGTTCTTC. Protein: CASSPLPSGRVNEQFF.